This T cell receptor (beta chain) was recorded in a study of blood T cells in healthy people across ages. General study findings and limits: The CMV status of each donor remained undetermined, and this could have confounded shifts in expanded clonotypes.

In regard to this clonotype: What it binds is not known.

Germline CDR1 reads LGHDT; CDR2 reads YNNKEL (reference sequence). The V gene lost 4 bases and the J gene lost 3 bases, with 19 bases spanning the gap. This CDR3 is 17 amino acids long. A second PCR of about 6 to 11 cycles used a sample-barcoded 5' primer and a J-beta primer mix. TCRdb re-derived calls from the 5' RACE reads in MiXCR, one entry per CDR3 protein. The sample contains about 1.4 million distinct CDR3 sequences, roughly 59% of which appear only once. The TCR originated in a man aged 18 to 30 in good health. The chain employs TRBV3-1 and TRBJ2-1; a weak D match, TRBD2 (6 bases). The specimen sequenced was blood. The CDR3 sequence is CASSPRPRTTGYNEQFF. The DNA of the CDR3 is TGTGCCAGCAGCCCCCGGCCGAGGACTACGGGCTACAATGAGCAGTTCTTC.